The TCR beta chain under discussion was sequenced for a study of molecular identifiers for immune sequencing clone quantification (dated by TCRdb to 2016 to 2019). For the wider study: In a replicate experiment, RNA from roughly 20,000 or 100,000 naive CD8 T cells was split into five aliquots, four of which were sequenced. The study was a methods study using CD8 T cells to benchmark molecular-identifier clustering-based TCR repertoire sequencing (MIDCIRS) and TCR RNA copy counting.

This clonotype was picked up a small number of times. It has no known antigen specificity. No clone much larger than this one lies a single base away; base qualities are absent. Overall results and qualifications from the work: When barcode sub-clustering was left out, chimeric consensus sequences inflated TCR diversity, with chimeras reaching as high as 47%. Modeling gave about 3.2 recovered TCR RNA copies per cell versus about 10 by digital PCR, implying approximately 30% capture efficiency. In CMV-specific effector cells, clones with more than 20 RNA copies contained over 98% of molecules, whereas in naive cells such clones contained under 1% of molecules. The sizes of highly expanded clones could end up underestimated when identical TCR molecules share a barcode. Spiked-in Jurkat TCR RNA equal to a single cell's worth was reported to be detectable even within 1,100,000 naive CD8 T cells. The naive libraries included spiked-in Jurkat TCR RNA (roughly nine copies' worth), and this Jurkat TCR RNA is not part of the donor repertoire.

Libraries were prepared through PCR. The sequencing machine was a NextSeq 500. Bulk TCR libraries were prepared as previously described, using TCR primers listed in Table S5. The Qiagen AllPrep DNA/RNA kit was used to purify total RNA. Before any analysis, reads coming from multiple sequencing runs of the same library were combined into one pool. Per the original workflow: Reads were retained only if an exact TCR constant sequence was present, and the retained reads were trimmed to 150 nt and grouped according to their 12-nt molecular barcodes. Within each barcode group, reads were sub-clustered at a 15% Levenshtein threshold, and quality-weighted consensus sequences were built per RNA molecule. Non-functional sequences were discarded, and so were lower-count sequences lying one edit away from another sequence. Based on a fit of two negative binomial distributions, barcode sub-clusters having less than 20% of the maximum read count were discarded. TCRdb reanalyzed the raw reads on its own, using fastp at Q25 for trimming and MiXCR for clone calling, and kept in-frame beta chains. Rows with one shared CDR3 protein collapse into an entry with the most common genes and DNA. Clone size and V and J calls follow TCRdb, not the original study. This sample comprises about half a million distinct CDR3 sequences, about 25% of them detected only once. The ten largest account for just over 0.75% of the sample.

The CDR3 numbers 14 residues from cysteine through phenylalanine. Just CDR3 DNA is preserved here, 42 bases in frame from base 1. The germline V gene encodes CDR1 MDHEN and CDR2 SYDVKM. Trimming removed 7 bases from V and 3 bases from J, leaving 13 bases between the germline ends. Libraries of naive CD8 T cells were built from around 20,000 to 1,000,000 sorted cells, with 10%, 30% or 50% of the purified RNA used. Naive CD8 T cells, defined as CD8+CD4-CCR7+CD45RA+, were FACS-sorted into RLT Plus buffer on a BD FACSAria II. To test detection sensitivity, Jurkat RNA equivalent to under 12 TCR copies was spiked into samples of about 18,000-1,000,000 naive CD8 T cells. CD8 T cells were enriched using RosetteSep CD8+ T Cell Enrichment Cocktail and Ficoll-Paque, and the enriched cells then underwent ACK red cell lysis.

The chain is assembled from TRBV28 and TRBJ2-1; no confident D gene assignment can be made. This TCR came from a human donor in good health. Some libraries in this study had Jurkat cell RNA spiked in. Sequencing input: naive CD8+ T cells from blood, with Jurkat cell RNA spiked in. The cell subset or site label, as the study defines it: FACS-sorted CD8+CD4-CCR7+CD45RA+ naive T cells. The CDR3 reads as follows: CASKPDTYYNEQFF. The DNA reads TGTGCCAGCAAACCCGACACTTACTACAATGAGCAGTTCTTC.